A single sample is the source of the 15 T cell receptor beta chains below, sequenced in a study of T cells in localized non-small cell lung cancer. Here immunoSEQ multiplex PCR was the method, and the copy in TCRdb shows in-frame clones only, minus some. This sample has 70,000 to 75,000 clones, with about 88% found just once. Sequenced here: peripheral blood, sampled before any cancer treatment. The receptors derive from a female donor of 60 years or more with stage I lung adenocarcinoma.

The chain recombines TRBV6-5 with TRBJ1-5; 7 nucleotides align to TRBD1. The germline gives CDR1 MNHEY, CDR2 SVGAGI. Trimming took 2 bases from V and 6 from J; bases not matched to a gene: 4. This CDR3 is built from 14 residues. In DNA form, the CDR3 reads TGTGCCAGCAGTTACGACAGGGTCGGTCAGCCCCAGCATTTT. It yields the protein CASSYDRVGQPQHF.

This clone was seen only a few times. This rearrangement joins TRBV7-3 to TRBJ2-2; 9 bases align to TRBD1. The germline V gene encodes CDR1 SGHTA and CDR2 FQGTGA. V trimming: 5 bases; J trimming: 2 bases; junction bases outside the gene matches: 6. CDR3 length: 16 residues. Written as DNA, the CDR3 is TGTGCCAGCAGCATCACAGGGGGCTTTAACACCGGGGAGCTGTTTTTT. Translated, it gives CASSITGGFNTGELFF.

This chain connects TRBV5-1 to TRBJ2-7; possible D gene TRBD2, 6 bases. Germline values: CDR1 SGHRS, CDR2 YFSETQ. The V and J ends lost 5 bases and 0 bases respectively, with 15 bases between them. The length of the CDR3 is 15 residues. The CDR3 DNA is TGCGCCAGCAGGAGGGACTCTTCGCTCTCCTACGAGCAGTACTTC. This encodes CASRRDSSLSYEQYF.

The gene calls are TRBV5-1 and TRBJ2-3; D gene unclear. This CDR3 is built from 14 residues. Trimming removed 1 base from V and 5 bases from J, with 11 bases in between. The germline V gene has CDR1 SGHRS and CDR2 YFSETQ. The CDR3 nucleotides are TGCGCCAGCAGCTTGAGTGGGCCTGAAGATACGCAGTATTTT. It codes for CASSLSGPEDTQYF.

The chain joins TRBV5-8 to TRBJ1-2; perhaps TRBD1 as D (6 bases). The V end was cut by 0 bases, the J end by 1 base, with 13 bases between. The length of the CDR3 is 16 residues. Germline-derived CDR1 and CDR2 are SGHTS and YDEGEE. The CDR3 DNA follows: TGTGCCAGCAGCTTGGTCACAGGGATTCTTAACTATGGCTACACCTTC. Encoded protein: CASSLVTGILNYGYTF.

The chain employs TRBV28 and TRBJ1-1; unclear D gene. Germline V gene lookup returns CDR1 MDHEN and CDR2 SYDVKM. The CDR3 has 13 amino acids. V dropped 7 bases and J dropped 6 bases, with 15 bases sitting between them. The CDR3, as DNA: TGTGCCAGCACCTCCCCCCCCGTCCCTGAAGCTTTCTTT. Amino acid sequence: CASTSPPVPEAFF.

This chain connects TRBV13 to TRBJ2-1; 10 bases align to TRBD2. Germline CDR1 is PRHDT and CDR2 is FYEKMQ (reference sequence). The CDR3 consists of 14 residues. V lost 6 bases, J lost 7 bases, and 6 bases stayed unmatched. CDR3 bases: TGTGCCAGCAGTTTGGGACTAGCGAGGAATGAGCAGTTCTTC. It specifies CASSLGLARNEQFF.

In its sample, this clone was seen once. The chain has TRBV5-3 and TRBJ1-4; TRBD1 is a possible D gene (5 bases). TRBV5-3 carries the ORF label, with uncertain function. V was cut by 8 bases and J by 2 bases, with 10 bases left in between. The CDR3 is 13 residues long. The CDR3 sequence is CARSGPTNEKLFF. CDR3 bases: TGTGCCAGGTCAGGGCCGACTAATGAAAAACTGTTTTTT.

This chain joins TRBV10-3 and TRBJ2-7, with D possibly being TRBD2 (6 bases). Trimming stripped 6 bases from V and 6 bases from J, with 9 bases between. The CDR3 has 11 residues. Germline lookup yields CDR1 ENHRY and CDR2 SYGVKD. CDR3 bases: TGTGCCATCAGGGAGGGAACCGAGCAGTACTTC. Amino acid sequence: CAIREGTEQYF.

The chain recombines TRBV2 with TRBJ2-3, with a tentative D call TRBD2 (6 bases). Germline lookup yields CDR1 SNHLY and CDR2 FYNNEI. The germline V and J ends were trimmed by 6 bases and 5 bases, with 9 bases remaining between them. There are 12 residues in the CDR3. The DNA for the CDR3 is TGTGCCAGCAGGGGGCGGGGAGATACGCAGTATTTT. Amino acids: CASRGRGDTQYF.

This chain links TRBV7-2 with TRBJ2-2; 11 bases fit TRBD2. V gave up 5 bases and J gave up 4 bases; unmatched junction bases: 9. From germline, CDR1 is SGHTA and CDR2 FQGNSA. The CDR3 is 17 amino acids. The CDR3, as DNA: TGTGCCAGCAGCCTGGGGATAGCGGGGGGGCCCACCGGGGAGCTGTTTTTT. Its protein product is CASSLGIAGGPTGELFF.

The chain joins TRBV21-1 to TRBJ2-1; TRBD1 was called by the table and not checked on the DNA. TRBV21-1 corresponds to a pseudogene. CDR3 length: 18 residues. The CDR3 region has the DNA TGTGCCAGCAGCTCGAGTCAGGGGACCAGAAGCTCCTACAATGAGCAGTTCTTC. Its protein product is CASSSSQGTRSSYNEQFF.

This chain links TRBV10-3 with TRBJ1-2; D uncertain. Trimming stripped 6 bases from V and 4 bases from J, with 9 bases between. Germline assignment: CDR1 ENHRY and CDR2 SYGVKD. This CDR3 is built from 12 residues. The CDR3 here is CAIRPERYGYTF. The CDR3 region has the DNA TGTGCCATCAGACCGGAGCGCTATGGCTACACCTTC.

This clone was detected a few times. The rearrangement joins TRBV11-2 to TRBJ2-7; 12 nucleotides line up with TRBD2. Trimming cost V 5 bases and J 6 bases; bases outside gene matches: 8. The CDR3 has 15 residues. Per the germline V gene, CDR1 is SGHAT and CDR2 is FQNNGV. The CDR3 reads CASSVRLAGGGEQYF. For the CDR3, the DNA is TGTGCCAGCAGCGTGCGGCTAGCGGGAGGGGGCGAGCAGTACTTC.

This chain links TRBV28 with TRBJ1-2, with D perhaps TRBD1 (6 bases). In germline, CDR1 is MDHEN, CDR2 SYDVKM. The CDR3 totals 13 residues. V was trimmed by 7 bases and J by 8 bases, leaving 17 bases between them. In DNA, the CDR3 is TGTGCCAGCAATCCAGACAGGTGGGGAGGCTACACCTTC. Amino acid sequence: CASNPDRWGGYTF.